This entry concerns a single T cell receptor beta chain. The antigen is not known. The data derive from a study of cytomegalovirus exposure and HLA in healthy donors. PCR used 60 Vbeta primers and 13 Jbeta primers. Using immunoSEQ multiplex PCR, the repertoire was profiled, and TCRdb retains in-frame clones only, with some absent. The data show 100,000 or so clones, approximately 84% seen once. From germline, CDR1 is MNHEY and CDR2 SMNVEV (reference sequence). The V end was cut by 5 bases, the J end by 3 bases, with 10 bases between. The CDR3 is made up of 13 amino acids. Findings and caveats of the study: Despite most TCR sequences being rare, some public TCRs occurred in many donors. The authors judged a highly shared variant cluster likely a sequencing artifact. In a later analysis, HLA-associated beta chains showed higher expansion and lower generation probabilities than comparable chains. Based on reports, TCR beta sequences accurately predicted HLA-A and HLA-B alleles for most subjects.

This TCR came from a male donor in good health and CMV-seronegative. The specimen sequenced was PBMCs. The chain is built from TRBV27 and TRBJ1-2; D gene ambiguous. CDR3 bases: TGTGCCAGCAGTCCTCGCACACACTATGGCTACACCTTC. This translates into CASSPRTHYGYTF.